The source of this T cell receptor (beta chain) is a study of blood T cell repertoires in COVID-19. Libraries were prepared by immunoSEQ multiplex PCR; TCRdb keeps only in-frame clonotypes and omits some of them. The sample has roughly 150,000 clones; roughly 80% are singletons. The CDR3 extends over 12 amino acids. V dropped 3 bases and J dropped 4 bases, with 7 bases sitting between them. Germline CDR1 and CDR2: MNHEY and SMNVEV (reference sequence). The receptor was derived from a man aged 60 to 69 with acute or convalescent COVID-19. V and J are TRBV27 and TRBJ2-7, with a possible D match to TRBD1 (5 bases). The sequenced sample was peripheral blood. The CDR3 is CASSFGQYEQYF. The CDR3 DNA reads TGTGCCAGCAGTTTCGGACAATACGAGCAGTACTTC.